Listed below are T cell receptor beta chains from one sample, sequenced in a study of T-cell reconstitution after alpha-beta-depleted transplantation in children. TCRdb passed the PCR reads through MiXCR, listing each CDR3 protein once. The repertoire consists of roughly 610,000 distinct CDR3 sequences, with over 9.5% occurring once and the leading ten covering roughly 4%. The sequencing here drew on PBMCs from the stem cell graft donor, taken from the stem cell graft. The receptor source for this set is a human donor who donated a stem cell graft to a child with acute myeloid leukemia. CDR3s include the opening cysteine and the closing phenylalanine or tryptophan. A D gene is named only where the DNA matches it firmly. The size field is filled for only some rows; it gives once, few, many or a size class.

v_call: TRBV7-2
j_call: TRBJ2-3
d_call: TRBD2
clone_size: -
cdr3_nt: TGTGCCAGCAGCGTAGGGTTTAGCGGGTTGGGCACAGATACGCAGTATTTT
cdr3_aa: CASSVGFSGLGTDTQYF

v_call: TRBV28
j_call: TRBJ2-2
d_call: -
clone_size: few
cdr3_nt: TGTGCCAGCAGTCAGAGGCAGGGTTACACCGGGGAGCTGTTTTTT
cdr3_aa: CASSQRQGYTGELFF

v_call: TRBV3-1
j_call: TRBJ1-2
d_call: -
clone_size: few
cdr3_nt: TGTGCCAGCAGCCTCCGGAGTGTTGGGGGTAACGATGGCTACACCTTC
cdr3_aa: CASSLRSVGGNDGYTF

v_call: TRBV7-8
j_call: TRBJ2-1
d_call: TRBD2
clone_size: few
cdr3_nt: TGTGCCAGCAGCTTAGAGATAGCGGGAGGGAGTTACAATGAGCAGTTCTTC
cdr3_aa: CASSLEIAGGSYNEQFF

v_call: TRBV3-1
j_call: TRBJ2-1
d_call: TRBD2
clone_size: few
cdr3_nt: TGTGCCAGCAGCCAGGTTACTAGCGGGAGGCGGGAGCAGTTCTTC
cdr3_aa: CASSQVTSGRREQFF

v_call: TRBV25-1
j_call: TRBJ2-5
d_call: TRBD1
clone_size: -
cdr3_nt: TGTGCCAGCGCCCGAGGTGGCAGGGGGCGAGGAGAGACCCAGTACTTC
cdr3_aa: CASARGGRGRGETQYF

v_call: TRBV10-2
j_call: TRBJ2-7
d_call: TRBD2
clone_size: many
cdr3_nt: TGCGCCAGCAGAGAGACTAGCTCGACCTACGAGCAGTACTTC
cdr3_aa: CASRETSSTYEQYF

v_call: TRBV9
j_call: TRBJ2-2
d_call: -
clone_size: -
cdr3_nt: TGTGCCAGCAGCCCCAGGGGAAATTATAACACCGGGGAGCTGTTTTTT
cdr3_aa: CASSPRGNYNTGELFF

v_call: TRBV7-2
j_call: TRBJ2-1
d_call: TRBD2
clone_size: many
cdr3_nt: TGTGCCAGCAGACTGGGACTAAACAACTACAATGAGCAGTTCTTC
cdr3_aa: CASRLGLNNYNEQFF

v_call: TRBV3-1
j_call: TRBJ2-1
d_call: -
clone_size: -
cdr3_nt: TGTGCCAGCAGCCCTTTCACCGGGAAGAACGGTGAGCAGTTCTTC
cdr3_aa: CASSPFTGKNGEQFF

v_call: TRBV29-1
j_call: TRBJ2-7
d_call: -
clone_size: few
cdr3_nt: TGCAGCGTCAAGGGACAGGGGACAAGCGGGAGGGCCTACGAGCAGTACTTC
cdr3_aa: CSVKGQGTSGRAYEQYF

v_call: TRBV29-1
j_call: TRBJ2-7
d_call: -
clone_size: few
cdr3_nt: TGCAGCGTTCCGGATGGGGACTACGAGCAGTACTTC
cdr3_aa: CSVPDGDYEQYF

v_call: TRBV12-3/TRBV12-4
j_call: TRBJ2-1
d_call: TRBD2
clone_size: few
cdr3_nt: TGTGCCAGCAAGACTAGCGGGAGCTCCTACAATGAGCAGTTCTTC
cdr3_aa: CASKTSGSSYNEQFF

v_call: TRBV9
j_call: TRBJ2-7
d_call: -
clone_size: -
cdr3_nt: TGTGCCAGCAGCCCCGGGACTCTAAACTCCTACGAGCAGTACTTC
cdr3_aa: CASSPGTLNSYEQYF

v_call: TRBV5-1
j_call: TRBJ2-1
d_call: -
clone_size: -
cdr3_nt: TGCGCCAGCAGCTTGGCCTTGGGGGAAAGCTCCTACAATGAGCAGTTCTTC
cdr3_aa: CASSLALGESSYNEQFF

v_call: TRBV6-1
j_call: TRBJ2-3
d_call: -
clone_size: many
cdr3_nt: TGTGCCAGCAGACCTGGACCGAGCACAGATACGCAGTATTTT
cdr3_aa: CASRPGPSTDTQYF

v_call: TRBV21-1
j_call: TRBJ2-5
d_call: -
clone_size: many
cdr3_nt: TGTGCCAGCAGCAATCCAAGAAGGGGGTCAGGCCGAGAGACCCAGTACTTC
cdr3_aa: CASSNPRRGSGRETQYF

v_call: TRBV18
j_call: TRBJ2-7
d_call: TRBD2
clone_size: once
cdr3_nt: TGTGCCAGCTCACTGCGGGAGGGCCTTCTTGGGTACGAGCAGTACTTC
cdr3_aa: CASSLREGLLGYEQYF

v_call: TRBV27
j_call: TRBJ1-2
d_call: -
clone_size: -
cdr3_nt: TGTGCCAGCAGTTTACGGGCCGGATTAAACTATGGCTACACCTTC
cdr3_aa: CASSLRAGLNYGYTF

v_call: TRBV6-1
j_call: TRBJ2-7
d_call: TRBD2
clone_size: -
cdr3_nt: TGTGCCAGCAGAAGGGGACTAGCGGGCCCCTACGAGCAGTACTTC
cdr3_aa: CASRRGLAGPYEQYF

v_call: TRBV20-1
j_call: TRBJ1-5
d_call: -
clone_size: few
cdr3_nt: TGCAGTGCTAGAGAGGGTCAGGACAATCAGCCCCAGCATTTT
cdr3_aa: CSAREGQDNQPQHF

v_call: TRBV6-2/TRBV6-3
j_call: TRBJ2-1
d_call: TRBD1
clone_size: few
cdr3_nt: TGTGCCAGCAGGACAACAGGGGCCAATTTCAATGAGCAGTTCTTC
cdr3_aa: CASRTTGANFNEQFF

v_call: TRBV20-1
j_call: TRBJ2-6
d_call: -
clone_size: -
cdr3_nt: TGCAGTGCTAGAGAACGATTCTCTGGGGCCAACGTCCTGACTTTC
cdr3_aa: CSARERFSGANVLTF

v_call: TRBV12-3/TRBV12-4
j_call: TRBJ1-5
d_call: TRBD1
clone_size: many
cdr3_nt: TGTGCCAGCACCGGGACAGGTAGCAATCAGCCCCAGCATTTT
cdr3_aa: CASTGTGSNQPQHF

v_call: TRBV5-1
j_call: TRBJ1-4
d_call: -
clone_size: -
cdr3_nt: TGCGCCAGCAGCTCCGGGTCTTCGAATGAAAAACTGTTTTTT
cdr3_aa: CASSSGSSNEKLFF

v_call: TRBV7-3
j_call: TRBJ1-2
d_call: TRBD1
clone_size: few
cdr3_nt: TGTGCCAGCAGCTTAGGGACAGGGAATGGCTACACCTTC
cdr3_aa: CASSLGTGNGYTF

v_call: TRBV6-1
j_call: TRBJ2-1
d_call: TRBD2
clone_size: few
cdr3_nt: TGTGCCAGCAGTCCCAGGGGACTAGGTGGGAATGAGCAGTTCTTC
cdr3_aa: CASSPRGLGGNEQFF

v_call: TRBV20-1
j_call: TRBJ1-1
d_call: -
clone_size: -
cdr3_nt: TGCAGTGCGAGCCTAAGAGAAGCTTTCTTT
cdr3_aa: CSASLREAFF

v_call: TRBV5-1
j_call: TRBJ2-1
d_call: TRBD1
clone_size: few
cdr3_nt: TGCGCCAGCAGCTCCGGGACAGGGGGCAGGAATGAGCAGTTCTTC
cdr3_aa: CASSSGTGGRNEQFF